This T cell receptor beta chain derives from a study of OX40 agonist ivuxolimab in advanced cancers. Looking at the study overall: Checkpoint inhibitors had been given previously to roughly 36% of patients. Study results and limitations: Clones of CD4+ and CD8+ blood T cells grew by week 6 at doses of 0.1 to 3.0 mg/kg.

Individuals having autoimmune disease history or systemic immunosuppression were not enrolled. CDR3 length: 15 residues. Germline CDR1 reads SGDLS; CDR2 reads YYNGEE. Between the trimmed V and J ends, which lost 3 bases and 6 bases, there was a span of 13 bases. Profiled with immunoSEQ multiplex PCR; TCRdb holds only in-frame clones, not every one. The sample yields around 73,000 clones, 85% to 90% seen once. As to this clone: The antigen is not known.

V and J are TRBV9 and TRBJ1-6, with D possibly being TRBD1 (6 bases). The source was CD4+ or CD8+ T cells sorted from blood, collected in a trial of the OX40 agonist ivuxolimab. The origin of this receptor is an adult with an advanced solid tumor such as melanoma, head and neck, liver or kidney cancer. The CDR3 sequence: CASSGGAKSNSPLHF. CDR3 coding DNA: TGTGCCAGCAGCGGGGGGGCCAAATCTAATTCACCCCTCCACTTT. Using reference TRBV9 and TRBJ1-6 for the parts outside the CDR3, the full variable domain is DSGVTQTPKHLITATGQRVTLRCSPRSGDLSVYWYQQSLDQGLQFLIQYYNGEERAKGNILERFSAQQFPDLHSELNLSSLELGDSALYFCASSGGAKSNSPLHFGNGTRLTVT.